This entry lists 32 T cell receptor beta chains sequenced from one sample in a study of early T cells in non-severe SARS-CoV-2 infection. TCRdb itself ran the 5' RACE reads through MiXCR, one entry per CDR3 protein. The sample lists about 98,000 distinct CDR3 sequences; roughly 13% were seen once. The sample comprised whole blood. The receptors were gathered from an adult who was a healthcare worker with PCR-confirmed SARS-CoV-2 infection or an uninfected control (not recorded which).

The J gene is TRBJ2-3, the V gene TRBV12-3 or TRBV12-4; 7 positions agree with TRBD2. The CDR3 covers 16 residues. With V trimmed by 8 bases and J by 2 bases, 13 bases remained unmatched. CDR3 region: CASLPSRSGTTDTQYF. CDR3 DNA: TGTGCCAGCCTTCCCTCTAGGAGCGGGACCACAGATACGCAGTATTTT.

In this sample, this clonotype turned up many times. The CDR3 loop reads CSARMVRLAGDEQFF. In DNA, the CDR3 is TGCAGTGCTAGAATGGTGAGACTAGCGGGAGACGAGCAGTTCTTC. V gene TRBV20-1 combines with J gene TRBJ2-1; TRBD2 aligns across 12 bases. J lost 10 bases, V lost 2 bases, and 9 bases had no gene match. The CDR3 contains 15 residues. Germline CDR1 is DFQATT and CDR2 is SNEGSKA (reference sequence).

This clonotype has at least ten counts. The chain combines TRBV5-1 with TRBJ2-7; perhaps TRBD2 as D (6 bases). Deletions cut 0 bases from V and 3 bases from J, with 16 bases between. The length of the CDR3 is 16 residues. The germline V gene encodes CDR1 SGHRS and CDR2 YFSETQ. CDR3 coding DNA: TGCGCCAGCAGCTTGGAGCGGTCCGGGGGAAACTACGAGCAGTACTTC. This sequence encodes CASSLERSGGNYEQYF.

The sample holds a few counts of this clonotype. The chain carries TRBV7-8 and TRBJ2-4, with TRBD2 matching 8 bases. CDR3 length: 15 amino acids. The germline CDR1 and CDR2 sequences are SGHVS and FQNEAQ. V gave up 5 bases and J gave up 6 bases; unmatched junction bases: 9. The CDR3 reads CASSAQTGGGNIQYF. The DNA of the CDR3 is TGTGCCAGCAGCGCGCAGACCGGGGGGGGAAACATTCAGTACTTC.

This clonotype occurred a few times. This sequence joins TRBV28 and TRBJ1-2; TRBD1 might be the D (5 bases). The ends were cut back, 6 bases at V and 4 bases at J, with 12 bases in the middle. Germline V gene data show CDR1 as MDHEN and CDR2 as SYDVKM. CDR3 length: 13 residues. The CDR3 DNA reads as TGTGCCAGCAGGGGGGGGAACGGCTATGGCTACACCTTC. This sequence encodes CASRGGNGYGYTF.

This clonotype was found many times. V and J are TRBV29-1 and TRBJ2-1; either TRBD1 or TRBD2 may supply D (6 bases each). The CDR3 is 13 residues long. From germline, CDR1 is SQVTM and CDR2 ANQGSEA. Trimming took 2 bases from V and 7 from J, leaving 12 bases between them. This CDR3 is CSVEKRGRNEQFF. The CDR3 bases are TGCAGCGTTGAAAAGAGGGGGAGGAATGAGCAGTTCTTC.

This chain joins TRBV28 and TRBJ2-5, with 8 bases that match TRBD1. CDR1 and CDR2 (germline): MDHEN, SYDVKM. The CDR3 consists of 13 residues. Trimming took 3 bases from V and 8 from J; bases not matched to a gene: 5. The CDR3 bases are TGTGCCAGCAGTTTGTCGGGACAGGACACCCAGTACTTC. Translated: CASSLSGQDTQYF. Looking up the rest from reference TRBV28 and TRBJ2-5 gives the full variable domain: DVKVTQSSRYLVKRTGEKVFLECVQDMDHENMFWYRQDPGLGLRLIYFSYDVKMKEKGDIPEGYSVSREKKERFSLILESASTNQTSMYLCASSLSGQDTQYFGPGTRLLVL.

The gene calls are TRBV28 and TRBJ2-1; unclear D gene. The V end was cut by 6 bases, the J end by 9 bases, with 9 bases between. The CDR3 totals 11 residues. Per germline, CDR1 MDHEN and CDR2 SYDVKM. The chain's CDR3 is CASSLASEQFF. CDR3 DNA sequence: TGTGCCAGCAGCCTGGCCAGTGAGCAGTTCTTC.

This chain joins TRBV20-1 and TRBJ2-2; D call uncertain. The CDR3 runs to 14 residues. The V end lost 4 bases, the J end lost 6 bases, and 15 bases lay between the germline ends. Germline V gives CDR1 DFQATT, CDR2 SNEGSKA (reference sequence). CDR3 in amino acids: CSAILDFESGELFF. As DNA, the CDR3 is TGCAGTGCTATTCTTGACTTTGAATCCGGGGAGCTGTTTTTT.

The chain recombines TRBV28 with TRBJ2-1; TRBD2 matches 12 bases. With 5 bases clipped from V and 8 bases from J, the junction kept 7 bases outside the gene matches. CDR3 length equals 15 residues. The germline V gene has CDR1 MDHEN and CDR2 SYDVKM. CDR3 sequence reads: CASSQGTSGRDEQFF. CDR3 in DNA: TGTGCCAGCAGTCAAGGGACTAGCGGGCGGGATGAGCAGTTCTTC. The whole variable domain, filled in from reference TRBV28 and TRBJ2-1, reads DVKVTQSSRYLVKRTGEKVFLECVQDMDHENMFWYRQDPGLGLRLIYFSYDVKMKEKGDIPEGYSVSREKKERFSLILESASTNQTSMYLCASSQGTSGRDEQFFGPGTRLTVL.

In this sample, this clonotype turned up a few times. The genes are TRBV6-6 and TRBJ2-4, with D perhaps TRBD1 or TRBD2 (5 bases each). CDR1 is MNHNY and CDR2 is SVGAGI in the germline V gene (reference sequence). V was pared by 5 bases and J by 4 bases, with 12 bases between. The CDR3 consists of 14 residues. The CDR3 here is CASSRGPTKNIQYF. The CDR3 DNA is TGTGCCAGCAGTCGGGGACCCACAAAAAACATTCAGTACTTC.

The sample holds a few counts of this clonotype. The J gene is TRBJ2-1, the V gene TRBV7-8; D is uncertain. The CDR3 consists of 12 residues. The V end was cut by 1 base, the J end by 9 bases, with 7 bases between. Per the germline V gene, CDR1 is SGHVS and CDR2 is FQNEAQ. The CDR3 region is CASSLESAEQFF. CDR3 coding DNA: TGTGCCAGCAGCTTAGAAAGCGCTGAGCAGTTCTTC. Full variable domain (missing parts from reference TRBV7-8 and TRBJ2-1): GAGVSQSPRYKVAKRGQDVALRCDPISGHVSLFWYQQALGQGPEFLTYFQNEAQLDKSGLPSDRFFAERPEGSVSTLKIQRTQQEDSAVYLCASSLESAEQFFGPGTRLTVL.

V and J are TRBV28 and TRBJ1-5; a possible D gene is TRBD1 (5 bases). Germline V gene data show CDR1 as MDHEN and CDR2 as SYDVKM. This CDR3 contains 17 residues. The V and J ends lost 7 bases and 0 bases respectively, with 19 bases between them. The CDR3 spells CASIKGTQRNSNQPQHF. CDR3 DNA: TGTGCCAGCATCAAGGGGACCCAGCGAAATAGCAATCAGCCCCAGCATTTT.

This clonotype occurred a few times. V gene TRBV4-1 combines with J gene TRBJ2-7, with 8 bases matching TRBD1. This CDR3 region has 16 residues. The trim removed 0 bases at V and 0 bases at J, leaving 4 bases unmatched. In germline, CDR1 is MGHRA, CDR2 YSYEKL. The chain's CDR3 is CASSQDLGTGSYEQYF. CDR3 bases: TGCGCCAGCAGCCAAGATCTCGGGACAGGCTCCTACGAGCAGTACTTC.

In this sample, this clonotype turned up many times. CDR3 amino acids: CSATTSGRASEQYF. Here the CDR3 DNA reads TGCAGTGCTACTACTAGCGGGAGGGCTAGCGAGCAGTACTTC. The chain is built from TRBV20-1 and TRBJ2-7; TRBD2 aligns across 13 bases. The CDR3 sequence is 14 residues long. J gave up 6 bases and V 4 bases, and 6 bases lay outside the gene matches. Per the germline V gene, CDR1 is DFQATT and CDR2 is SNEGSKA (reference sequence).

This clonotype was counted many times. The CDR3 here is CSAGRDPRLYEQYF. CDR3 bases: TGCAGTGCAGGTCGGGACCCTAGACTCTACGAGCAGTACTTC. The chain combines TRBV20-1 with TRBJ2-7; D is tentatively TRBD1 or TRBD2 (5 bases each). V was pared by 6 bases and J by 3 bases, with 18 bases between. The CDR3 is 14 residues long. The germline V gene has CDR1 DFQATT and CDR2 SNEGSKA (reference sequence).

This clonotype was detected only a few times. Relative to the germline gene, one junction end is altered; a read error may explain this. The chain uses TRBV24-1 and TRBJ1-4; D unresolved. CDR1 and CDR2 (germline): KGHDR, SFDVKD. The CDR3 totals 14 residues. CDR3 region: CATSDSALNEKLFF. CDR3 sequence (DNA): TGTGCCACGAGTGACTCCGCTTTAAATGAAAAACTGTTTTTT.

This sequence joins TRBV7-9 and TRBJ1-1; D is unresolved. Germline CDR1 is SEHNR and CDR2 is FQNEAQ (reference sequence). The CDR3 totals 15 residues. V was shortened by 6 bases and J by 4 bases, with 18 bases between the two germline ends. CDR3 nucleotide sequence: TGTGCCAGCAGAAGGGAGAGGGTTTTGGGCACTGAAGCTTTCTTT. Translation gives CASRRERVLGTEAFF.

This clonotype was seen ten or more times. This sequence joins TRBV20-1 and TRBJ2-5; D remains ambiguous. Trimming took off 0 bases at V and 5 bases at J, with 25 bases between the two ends. There are 18 residues in the CDR3. Germline V gene data show CDR1 as DFQATT and CDR2 as SNEGSKA (reference sequence). CDR3 residues: CSARDLPLPGSLRETQYF. In DNA, the CDR3 is TGCAGTGCTAGAGATCTCCCCTTACCCGGGTCGTTAAGGGAGACCCAGTACTTC.

The rearrangement links TRBV7-9 to TRBJ2-3; D gene ambiguous. From germline, CDR1 is SEHNR and CDR2 FQNEAQ (reference sequence). The CDR3 contains 16 residues. V lost 1 base, J lost 6 bases, and 17 bases lay in between. The CDR3 DNA sequence: TGTGCCAGCAGCTTAGTCGGCGGAGCCGTCGGTGATACGCAGTATTTT. It yields the protein CASSLVGGAVGDTQYF. Looking up the rest from reference TRBV7-9 and TRBJ2-3 gives the full variable domain: DTGVSQNPRHKITKRGQNVTFRCDPISEHNRLYWYRQTLGQGPEFLTYFQNEAQLEKSRLLSDRFSAERPKGSFSTLEIQRTEQGDSAMYLCASSLVGGAVGDTQYFGPGTRLTVL.

This clonotype was counted ten times or more. This chain joins TRBV28 and TRBJ1-5; unclear D gene. Germline CDR1 and CDR2: MDHEN and SYDVKM. This CDR3 region has 15 residues. Trimming took off 6 bases at V and 0 bases at J, with 12 bases between the two ends. Here the CDR3 DNA reads TGTGCCAGCAGGGCTTACATCGATAGCAATCAGCCCCAGCATTTT. Its protein is CASRAYIDSNQPQHF.

With respect to this clonotype: A junction boundary mismatches the germline segment, possibly from a read error. The V gene is TRBV2, the J gene TRBJ2-1; D is undetermined. The germline gives CDR1 SNHLY, CDR2 FYNNEI. This CDR3 is built from 11 residues. The CDR3 nucleotides are TGTGCCAGCATGCCCTATAATGAGCAGTTCTTC. Translating gives CASMPYNEQFF.

This clonotype was recorded once. The CDR3 loop is CASSLEGTSTGELFF. The CDR3 nucleotides read TGTGCCAGCAGCTTAGAGGGGACTAGCACCGGGGAGCTGTTTTTT. The chain uses TRBV7-2 and TRBJ2-2; 8 bases line up with TRBD2. After removal of 1 base from V and 4 bases from J, the junction contained 2 bases not matched to a gene. Germline V gives CDR1 SGHTA, CDR2 FQGNSA. The CDR3 length is 15 residues.

The table lists this clonotype with a few counts. This rearrangement joins TRBV6-2 or TRBV6-3 to TRBJ2-7; 7 bases map to TRBD1. V gave up 7 bases and J gave up 2 bases; unmatched junction bases: 8. The CDR3 spans 14 residues. Germline V gene lookup returns CDR1 MNHEY and CDR2 SVGEGT. CDR3 DNA: TGTGCCAGCACCCCAGGGGGTAATACCTACGAGCAGTACTTC. It specifies CASTPGGNTYEQYF.

This clonotype showed up just a few times. V usage is TRBV27 and J usage is TRBJ2-7, with D unresolved. Germline CDR1 and CDR2: MNHEY and SMNVEV (reference sequence). The V end was cut by 4 bases, the J end by 7 bases, with 17 bases between. The CDR3 extends over 14 amino acids. CDR3 sequence reads: CASSSLAAGEEQYF. CDR3 nucleotides: TGTGCCAGCAGTTCATTGGCGGCAGGAGAAGAGCAGTACTTC.

The V and J genes are TRBV5-1 and TRBJ2-3, with TRBD2 identical over 8 bases. The germline gives CDR1 SGHRS, CDR2 YFSETQ. With V trimmed by 0 bases and J by 2 bases, 5 bases remained unmatched. This CDR3 has 16 residues. The CDR3 protein is CASSLGLAHDTDTQYF. The CDR3, as DNA: TGCGCCAGCAGCTTGGGACTAGCGCACGACACAGATACGCAGTATTTT.

This clonotype was seen repeatedly, ten times or more. The chain has TRBV20-1 and TRBJ2-6; no clear D. Germline V CDR1 and CDR2: DFQATT, SNEGSKA (reference sequence). V was trimmed by 3 bases and J by 0 bases, leaving 3 bases between them. The CDR3 totals 13 residues. The CDR3 DNA reads as TGCAGTGCTAGCCCCTCTGGGGCCAACGTCCTGACTTTC. Amino acids: CSASPSGANVLTF.

V and J are TRBV4-2 and TRBJ2-5; a weak D match, TRBD1 (5 bases). V dropped 1 base and J dropped 5 bases, with 11 bases sitting between them. The V gene's germline CDR1 is LGHNA and CDR2 YNFKEQ. The CDR3 consists of 14 residues. This CDR3 reads CASSQGTSGETQYF. CDR3 bases: TGTGCCAGCAGCCAAGGGACATCAGGCGAGACCCAGTACTTC.

CDR3: CASSKTGQSSGANVLTF. The CDR3 nucleotides read TGTGCCAGCAGCAAGACAGGTCAAAGCTCTGGGGCCAACGTCCTGACTTTC. The chain links TRBV7-9 to TRBJ2-6; perhaps TRBD1 as D (6 bases). The CDR3 totals 17 residues. V shed 5 bases and J shed 0 bases, with 14 bases lying between them. Germline V lookup: CDR1 SEHNR, CDR2 FQNEAQ (reference sequence).

This clonotype was found a few times. The V and J genes are TRBV18 and TRBJ2-1; no firm D call. This CDR3 region has 16 residues. In germline, CDR1 is KGHSH, CDR2 LQKENI. Trimming took off 3 bases at V and 0 bases at J, with 12 bases between the two ends. Here the CDR3 DNA reads TGTGCCAGCTCACCCCAAAGTTATATCTCCTACAATGAGCAGTTCTTC. It is translated as CASSPQSYISYNEQFF.

This clonotype was observed many times. The chain employs TRBV15 and TRBJ1-1; 7 nucleotides align to TRBD1. CDR1 is LNHNV, CDR2 YYDKDF, per germline (reference sequence). The CDR3 totals 15 residues. With V trimmed by 3 bases and J by 3 bases, 7 bases remained unmatched. CDR3 sequence: CATSRVQGLDTEAFF. CDR3 nucleotides: TGTGCCACCAGCAGGGTACAGGGGTTAGACACTGAAGCTTTCTTT.

This clonotype was seen only a few times. This rearrangement joins TRBV9 to TRBJ2-5; weak D call: TRBD2 (6 bases). Per germline, CDR1 SGDLS and CDR2 YYNGEE. The V end lost 4 bases, the J end lost 5 bases, and 18 bases lay between the germline ends. The CDR3 loop spans 15 amino acids. CDR3 region: CASSPPAGIDETQYF. Here the CDR3 DNA reads TGTGCCAGCAGCCCCCCCGCGGGGATTGATGAGACCCAGTACTTC.